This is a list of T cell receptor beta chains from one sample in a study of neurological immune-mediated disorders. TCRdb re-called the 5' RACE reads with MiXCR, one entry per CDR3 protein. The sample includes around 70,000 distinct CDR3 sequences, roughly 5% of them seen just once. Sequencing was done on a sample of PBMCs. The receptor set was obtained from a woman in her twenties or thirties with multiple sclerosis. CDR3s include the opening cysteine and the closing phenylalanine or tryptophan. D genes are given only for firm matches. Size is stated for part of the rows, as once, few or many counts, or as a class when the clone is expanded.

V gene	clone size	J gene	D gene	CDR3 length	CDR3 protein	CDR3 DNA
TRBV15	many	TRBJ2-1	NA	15	CATSRELGQYNEQFF	TGTGCCACCAGCAGAGAGTTGGGGCAGTACAATGAGCAGTTCTTC
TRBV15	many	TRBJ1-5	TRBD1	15	CATSRGQGSNQPQHF	TGTGCCACCAGCAGAGGACAGGGAAGCAATCAGCCCCAGCATTTT
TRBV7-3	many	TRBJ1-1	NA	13	CASSLTSGAEAFF	TGTGCCAGCAGCTTAACGTCCGGGGCTGAAGCTTTCTTT
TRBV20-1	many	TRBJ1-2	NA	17	CSAQGAGRGFENYGYTF	TGCAGTGCTCAAGGAGCGGGCAGGGGATTCGAAAACTATGGCTACACCTTC
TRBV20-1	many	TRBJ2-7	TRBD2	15	CSASWRGTDSYEQYF	TGCAGTGCTAGCTGGCGGGGGACTGACTCCTACGAGCAGTACTTC
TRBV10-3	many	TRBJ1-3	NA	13	CAISESAGETIYF	TGTGCCATCAGTGAGTCCGCAGGAGAGACCATATATTTT
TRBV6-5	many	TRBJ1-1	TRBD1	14	CASSYGTGGTEAFF	TGTGCCAGCAGTTACGGGACAGGGGGCACTGAAGCTTTCTTT
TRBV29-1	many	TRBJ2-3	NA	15	CSVERLEGFTDTQYF	TGCAGCGTTGAACGCCTCGAGGGTTTCACAGATACGCAGTATTTT
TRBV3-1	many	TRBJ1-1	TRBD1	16	CASSRTMTGRKTEAFF	TGTGCCAGCAGCCGAACAATGACAGGGAGAAAGACTGAAGCTTTCTTT
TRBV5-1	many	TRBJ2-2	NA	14	CASSLDRLTGELFF	TGCGCCAGCAGCTTGGACAGACTAACCGGGGAGCTGTTTTTT
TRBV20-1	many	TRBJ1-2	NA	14	CSARAGGRGDGYTF	TGCAGTGCTAGAGCGGGGGGCAGGGGTGATGGCTACACCTTC
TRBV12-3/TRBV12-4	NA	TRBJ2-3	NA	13	CASNWGLTDTQYF	TGTGCCAGCAACTGGGGCCTGACAGATACGCAGTATTTT
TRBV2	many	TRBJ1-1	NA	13	CAPEAGAHTEAFF	TGTGCCCCTGAGGCGGGGGCGCACACTGAAGCTTTCTTT
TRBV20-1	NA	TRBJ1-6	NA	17	CSASRPSGGRANSPLHF	TGCAGTGCTTCCCGGCCTAGTGGGGGCAGAGCTAATTCACCCCTCCACTTT
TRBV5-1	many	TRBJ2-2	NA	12	CASSPRTGELFF	TGCGCCAGCAGCCCCCGGACCGGGGAGCTGTTTTTT
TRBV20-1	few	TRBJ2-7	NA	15	CSASFLRRVGYEQYF	TGCAGTGCTAGCTTTCTTCGCAGGGTTGGTTACGAGCAGTACTTC
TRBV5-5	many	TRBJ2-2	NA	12	CASTRDTGELFF	TGTGCCAGCACCAGGGACACCGGGGAGCTGTTTTTT
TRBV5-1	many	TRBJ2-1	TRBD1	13	CASSKGQGREQFF	TGCGCCAGCAGCAAGGGACAGGGGAGGGAGCAGTTCTTC
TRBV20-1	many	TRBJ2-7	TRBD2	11	CSAIRGGEQYF	TGCAGTGCTATACGCGGGGGCGAGCAGTACTTC
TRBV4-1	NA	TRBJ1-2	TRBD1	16	CASSLRQQGRDYGYTF	TGCGCCAGCAGCTTAAGACAACAGGGGAGGGACTATGGCTACACCTTC
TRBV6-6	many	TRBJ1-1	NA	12	CASSYVGAEAFF	TGTGCCAGCAGTTACGTGGGAGCTGAAGCTTTCTTT
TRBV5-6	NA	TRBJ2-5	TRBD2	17	CASSERRLAGGRETQYF	TGTGCCAGCAGCGAACGAAGACTAGCGGGGGGGCGAGAGACCCAGTACTTC
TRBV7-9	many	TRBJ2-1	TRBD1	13	CASSLWTGDEQFF	TGTGCCAGCAGCTTATGGACAGGGGATGAGCAGTTCTTC
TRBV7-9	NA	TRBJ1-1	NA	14	CASSLARRDAEAFF	TGTGCCAGCAGCTTAGCGAGAAGGGACGCTGAAGCTTTCTTT
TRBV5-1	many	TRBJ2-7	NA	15	CASSPDGTGAYEQYF	TGCGCCAGCAGCCCAGATGGGACGGGAGCCTACGAGCAGTACTTC
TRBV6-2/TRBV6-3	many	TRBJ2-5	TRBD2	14	CASTQRRGGETQYF	TGTGCCAGCACCCAACGACGCGGGGGAGAGACCCAGTACTTC
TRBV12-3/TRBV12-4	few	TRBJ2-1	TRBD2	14	CASVKRGLPTEQFF	TGTGCCAGCGTAAAGCGGGGACTACCGACTGAGCAGTTCTTC
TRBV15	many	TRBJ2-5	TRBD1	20	CATSRDGTGDFYASRETQYF	TGTGCCACCAGCAGAGATGGGACAGGGGATTTCTACGCCTCCCGGGAGACCCAGTACTTC
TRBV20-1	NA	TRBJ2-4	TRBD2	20	CSADPSGGPDLGLAKNIQYF	TGCAGTGCCGACCCTAGCGGGGGGCCGGACCTTGGACTAGCCAAAAACATTCAGTACTTC
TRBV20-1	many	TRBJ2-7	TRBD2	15	CSARDRGGGAYEQYF	TGCAGTGCTAGAGATCGGGGCGGGGGGGCCTACGAGCAGTACTTC
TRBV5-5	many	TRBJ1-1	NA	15	CASSPASAPIRQAFF	TGTGCCAGCAGCCCCGCGTCCGCCCCGATTCGCCAAGCTTTCTTT
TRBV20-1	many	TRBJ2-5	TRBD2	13	CSASPGTTETQYF	TGCAGTGCTAGTCCCGGGACTACGGAGACCCAGTACTTC
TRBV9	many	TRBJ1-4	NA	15	CASSVSWFINEKLFF	TGTGCCAGCAGCGTATCATGGTTTATCAATGAAAAACTGTTTTTT
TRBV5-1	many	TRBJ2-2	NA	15	CASALRTLNTGELFF	TGCGCCAGCGCTCTGAGGACGTTGAACACCGGGGAGCTGTTTTTT
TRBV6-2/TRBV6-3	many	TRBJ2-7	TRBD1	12	CASRQGHTEQYF	TGTGCCAGCCGACAGGGGCACACCGAGCAGTACTTC
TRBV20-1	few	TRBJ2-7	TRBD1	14	CSAIMTGWSYEQYF	TGCAGTGCTATAATGACAGGGTGGTCCTACGAGCAGTACTTC
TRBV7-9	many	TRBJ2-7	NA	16	CASSLGEERSSYEQYF	TGTGCCAGCAGCTTAGGAGAGGAACGAAGCTCCTACGAGCAGTACTTC
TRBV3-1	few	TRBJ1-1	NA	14	CASSSRWMNTEAFF	TGTGCCAGCAGCTCTCGGTGGATGAACACTGAAGCTTTCTTT
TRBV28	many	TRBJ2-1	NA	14	CASSLGHLPGEQFF	TGTGCCAGCAGTTTAGGCCATCTCCCCGGTGAGCAGTTCTTC
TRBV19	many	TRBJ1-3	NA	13	CASSPTNGNTIYF	TGTGCCAGTAGTCCGACGAATGGAAACACCATATATTTT
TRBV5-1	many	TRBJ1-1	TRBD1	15	CASSFSTGGHREAFF	TGCGCCAGCAGCTTCTCGACAGGGGGTCATCGTGAAGCTTTCTTT
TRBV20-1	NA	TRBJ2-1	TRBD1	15	CSARDVDRGANEQFF	TGCAGTGCTAGAGACGTGGACAGGGGGGCTAATGAGCAGTTCTTC
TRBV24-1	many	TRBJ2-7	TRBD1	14	CATSERDRAYEQYF	TGTGCCACCAGTGAGCGGGACAGGGCCTACGAGCAGTACTTC
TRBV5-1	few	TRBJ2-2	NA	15	CASSLARINTGELFF	TGCGCCAGCAGCTTGGCGAGGATAAACACCGGGGAGCTGTTTTTT
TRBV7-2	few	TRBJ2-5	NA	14	CASSSMGREETQYF	TGTGCCAGCAGCTCCATGGGACGGGAAGAGACCCAGTACTTC
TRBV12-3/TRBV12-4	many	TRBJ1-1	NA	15	CASSFQRLMNTEAFF	TGTGCCAGCAGTTTTCAGAGACTTATGAACACTGAAGCTTTCTTT
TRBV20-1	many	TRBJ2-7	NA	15	CSASAKTDPDHEQYF	TGCAGTGCTAGCGCGAAGACAGACCCAGATCACGAGCAGTACTTC
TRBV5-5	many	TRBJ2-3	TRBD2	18	CASSPWGTSGGFLDTQYF	TGTGCCAGCAGCCCTTGGGGGACTAGCGGGGGGTTTCTGGATACGCAGTATTTT
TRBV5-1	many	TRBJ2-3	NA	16	CASSLDPRRGTDTQYF	TGCGCCAGCAGCTTGGATCCGCGGAGGGGCACAGATACGCAGTATTTT
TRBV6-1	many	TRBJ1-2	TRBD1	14	CASDNRGVGYGYTF	TGTGCCAGCGACAACAGGGGCGTAGGCTATGGCTACACCTTC
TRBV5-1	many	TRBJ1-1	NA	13	CASSEVMNTEAFF	TGCGCCAGCAGTGAGGTAATGAACACTGAAGCTTTCTTT
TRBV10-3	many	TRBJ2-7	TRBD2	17	CAISGGTSGPPDYEQYF	TGTGCCATCAGTGGAGGGACTAGCGGGCCTCCAGACTACGAGCAGTACTTC
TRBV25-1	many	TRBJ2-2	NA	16	CASSESQRGWTGELFF	TGTGCCAGCAGTGAATCCCAACGGGGGTGGACCGGGGAGCTGTTTTTT
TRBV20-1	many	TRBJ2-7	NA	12	CSASSGGPEQYF	TGCAGTGCTAGCTCGGGGGGCCCCGAGCAGTACTTC
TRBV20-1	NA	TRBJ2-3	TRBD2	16	CSARSQRGGATDTQYF	TGCAGTGCTAGATCCCAACGGGGGGGTGCCACAGATACGCAGTATTTT
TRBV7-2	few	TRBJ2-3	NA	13	CASSLVVTDTQYF	TGTGCCAGCAGCTTAGTCGTCACAGATACGCAGTATTTT
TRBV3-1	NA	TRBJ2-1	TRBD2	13	CASNRLAGGRQFF	TGTGCCAGCAACCGACTAGCGGGGGGGCGGCAGTTCTTC
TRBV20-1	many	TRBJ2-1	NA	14	CSASVGPVYNEQFF	TGCAGTGCCTCAGTAGGGCCGGTTTACAATGAGCAGTTCTTC
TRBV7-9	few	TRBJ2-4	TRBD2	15	CASSVPGLAENIQYF	TGTGCCAGCAGCGTCCCGGGACTAGCGGAAAACATTCAGTACTTC